This T cell receptor beta chain originates from a study of response to subunit inactivated influenza vaccine. Study outcomes and limitations: Few additional T cells are recruited per seasonal influenza vaccination, authors suggested.

As regards this clonotype: Its specificity is unknown.

Trimming took 6 bases from V and 6 from J; bases not matched to a gene: 5. This CDR3 contains 14 residues. MiXCR, run by TCRdb on the RT-PCR reads, gives a single entry per CDR3 protein. The sample carries about 480,000 distinct CDR3 sequences, about 25% recorded once. This material consisted of CD4+ T cells sorted from PBMCs, taken about 5 days after vaccination. The rearrangement joins TRBV12-3 or TRBV12-4 to TRBJ1-4; 9 nucleotides line up with TRBD1. The TCR originated in a man aged 45-65 years who received an inactivated influenza vaccine. In nucleotides, the CDR3 is TGTGCCAGCAGCCTAACAGGGGGCGATGAAAAACTGTTTTTT. This codes for CASSLTGGDEKLFF.